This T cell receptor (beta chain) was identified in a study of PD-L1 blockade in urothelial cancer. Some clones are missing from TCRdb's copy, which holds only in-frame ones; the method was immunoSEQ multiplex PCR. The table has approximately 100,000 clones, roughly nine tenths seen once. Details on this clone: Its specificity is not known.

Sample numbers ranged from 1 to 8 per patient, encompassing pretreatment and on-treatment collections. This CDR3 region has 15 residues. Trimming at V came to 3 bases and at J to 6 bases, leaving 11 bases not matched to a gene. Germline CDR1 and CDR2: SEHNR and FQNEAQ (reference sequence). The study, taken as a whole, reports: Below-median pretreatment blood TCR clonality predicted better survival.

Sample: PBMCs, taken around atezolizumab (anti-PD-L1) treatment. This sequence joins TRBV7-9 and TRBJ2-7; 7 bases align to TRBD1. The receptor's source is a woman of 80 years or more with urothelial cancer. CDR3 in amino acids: CASSFRGRTGGEQYF. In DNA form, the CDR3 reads TGTGCCAGCAGCTTTAGGGGGCGGACCGGCGGCGAGCAGTACTTC. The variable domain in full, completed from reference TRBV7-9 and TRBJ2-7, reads DTGVSQNPRHKITKRGQNVTFRCDPISEHNRLYWYRQTLGQGPEFLTYFQNEAQLEKSRLLSDRFSAERPKGSFSTLEIQRTEQGDSAMYLCASSFRGRTGGEQYFGPGTRLTVT.